These 19 T cell receptor beta chains came from one sample sequenced in a study of cytomegalovirus exposure and HLA in healthy donors. PCR employed 60 Vbeta and 13 Jbeta primers. Sequencing was performed with immunoSEQ multiplex PCR; in TCRdb, only in-frame clones are kept and a portion is missing. The table shows approximately 150,000 clones, with around 66% occurring only once. Sample: PBMCs. Receptors originate from a woman aged 30 to 39 in good health and CMV-seropositive.

This clone was seen a few times. CDR3 bases: TGCGCCAGCAGCTTGGTCCCCCAATCCACAGATACGCAGTATTTT. Its translation: CASSLVPQSTDTQYF. The chain uses TRBV5-1 and TRBJ2-3; D remains unclear. Trimming shortened V by 0 bases and J by 2 bases, and 10 bases separated the two germline ends. Germline lookup yields CDR1 SGHRS and CDR2 YFSETQ. The length of the CDR3 is 15 residues.

The genes are TRBV7-9 and TRBJ2-3, with 7 bases that match TRBD2. V lost 6 bases, J lost 1 base, and 10 bases stayed unmatched. The CDR3 covers 16 residues. The germline V gene has CDR1 SEHNR and CDR2 FQNEAQ (reference sequence). The chain's CDR3 is CASRVIKRGGTDTQYF. CDR3 DNA sequence: TGTGCCAGCAGAGTTATCAAGCGGGGAGGCACAGATACGCAGTATTTT.

This clone was counted a few times. V and J are TRBV27 and TRBJ2-2, with 12 bases aligning to TRBD2. Germline CDR1 MNHEY, CDR2 SMNVEV (reference sequence). This CDR3 has 20 residues. V shed 4 bases and J 5 bases; nucleotides not matched to a gene: 17. This CDR3 reads CASSYSRPGTSGLGTGELFF. The CDR3, as DNA: TGTGCCAGCAGTTATAGCCGTCCCGGGACTAGCGGGCTCGGGACCGGGGAGCTGTTTTTT.

V is TRBV9 and J is TRBJ1-2, with 9 positions matching TRBD1. Per the germline V gene, CDR1 is SGDLS and CDR2 is YYNGEE. V lost 0 bases and J lost 1; bases outside the gene matches: 7. The CDR3 is 17 residues long. The CDR3 reads CASSVADGGQGNYGYTF. CDR3 coding DNA: TGTGCCAGCAGCGTAGCCGATGGGGGACAGGGTAACTATGGCTACACCTTC.

CDR3 sequence reads: CASSLGTSGVIDTQYF. CDR3 sequence (DNA): TGTGCCAGCAGCCTCGGGACTAGCGGGGTAATAGATACGCAGTATTTT. The chain uses TRBV7-9 and TRBJ2-3; 13 nucleotides agree with TRBD2. Germline V gives CDR1 SEHNR, CDR2 FQNEAQ (reference sequence). J was trimmed by 5 bases and V by 5 bases; bases with no gene match: 7. The CDR3 is 16 amino acids. Variable domain in full (rest from reference TRBV7-9 and TRBJ2-3): DTGVSQNPRHKITKRGQNVTFRCDPISEHNRLYWYRQTLGQGPEFLTYFQNEAQLEKSRLLSDRFSAERPKGSFSTLEIQRTEQGDSAMYLCASSLGTSGVIDTQYFGPGTRLTVL.

The CDR3 loop reads CASSFRPGQGNQPQHF. The CDR3 nucleotides are TGTGCCAGCAGCTTTCGACCGGGACAGGGAAATCAGCCCCAGCATTTT. The rearrangement links TRBV7-9 to TRBJ1-5; TRBD1 matches 9 bases. The V gene end was trimmed by 3 bases and the J gene end by 4 bases; junction bases not matched to a gene: 7. There are 16 residues in the CDR3. From germline, CDR1 is SEHNR and CDR2 FQNEAQ (reference sequence).

J is TRBJ1-2 and V is TRBV5-1; perhaps TRBD1 as D (5 bases). This CDR3 is built from 11 residues. Per germline, CDR1 SGHRS and CDR2 YFSETQ. Trimming removed 0 bases from V and 13 bases from J, with 10 bases in between. The CDR3 here is CASSLEGAVTF. The CDR3 nucleotides read TGCGCCAGCAGCTTGGAAGGGGCCGTCACCTTC.

J is TRBJ2-3 and V is TRBV5-4; D possibly corresponds to TRBD2 (7 bases). The CDR3 covers 16 residues. Germline V gene lookup returns CDR1 SGHNT and CDR2 YYREEE (reference sequence). Trimming cost V 4 bases and J 6 bases, with 21 bases left between them. The CDR3 spells CASSPPGKGGADTQYF. The CDR3 DNA reads as TGTGCCAGCAGCCCCCCCGGCAAGGGGGGGGCGGATACGCAGTATTTT.

The rearrangement joins TRBV5-1 to TRBJ2-5; D perhaps matches TRBD1 (8 bases). The DNA end favors TRBJ2-7, so the J call may be wrong. Germline V gene data show CDR1 as SGHRS and CDR2 as YFSETQ. CDR3 length: 16 amino acids. In nucleotides, the CDR3 is TGCGCCAGCAGCTTGGCCGGGGGGACAGGCACCTACGAGCAGTACTTC. Its protein product is CASSLAGGTGTYEQYF.

The chain couples TRBV30 to TRBJ1-6; D is perhaps TRBD1 (5 bases). This CDR3 has 16 amino acids. Germline assignment: CDR1 GTSNPN and CDR2 SVGIG (reference sequence). Trimming left V 0 bases short and J 10 bases short, with 19 bases between. The CDR3 here is CAWSVYRGVYYSPLHF. The CDR3 region has the DNA TGTGCCTGGAGTGTATATCGGGGGGTTTATTACTCACCCCTCCACTTT.

V is TRBV6-5 and J is TRBJ1-6; D call uncertain. The length of the CDR3 is 15 residues. CDR1 is MNHEY and CDR2 is SVGAGI in the germline V gene. V lost 5 bases to trimming and J lost 5 bases, with 13 bases between them. CDR3 residues: CASSRVVGDNSPLHF. The CDR3 DNA sequence: TGTGCCAGCAGTCGTGTGGTTGGAGATAATTCACCCCTCCACTTT.

The chain recombines TRBV6-4 with TRBJ2-2; D possibly corresponds to TRBD1 (6 bases). From germline, CDR1 is MRHNA and CDR2 SNTAGT. V shed 4 bases and J shed 1 base, with 10 bases lying between them. There are 15 residues in the CDR3. The CDR3 DNA follows: TGTGCCAGCAGTGGGGGGCCCGGGAACACCGGGGAGCTGTTTTTT. As protein: CASSGGPGNTGELFF.

This clone turned up a few times. The J gene is TRBJ2-7, the V gene TRBV14; TRBD2 aligns across 9 bases. Unmatched junction bases numbered 4, after V lost 1 base and J lost 3 bases. The V gene's germline CDR1 is SGHDN and CDR2 FVKESK. The CDR3 is made up of 15 amino acids. The CDR3 protein is CASSQGGAGGYEQYF. The CDR3 nucleotides read TGTGCCAGCAGCCAAGGGGGAGCGGGAGGCTACGAGCAGTACTTC.

V and J are TRBV5-1 and TRBJ1-2; D is undetermined. V was pared by 4 bases and J by 1 base, with 8 bases between. There are 13 residues in the CDR3. Germline CDR1 is SGHRS and CDR2 is YFSETQ. CDR3 amino acids: CASSIGGNYGYTF. The CDR3 nucleotides read TGCGCCAGCAGCATCGGTGGTAACTATGGCTACACCTTC.

This rearrangement joins TRBV28 to TRBJ2-3, with TRBD1 as a possible D gene (5 bases). Germline loops: CDR1 MDHEN, CDR2 SYDVKM. The CDR3 sequence is 18 residues long. V lost 5 bases, J lost 0 bases, and 21 bases lay in between. In nucleotides, the CDR3 is TGTGCCAGCAGTCTCTACAATAACAGGAGACTTAGCACAGATACGCAGTATTTT. Residues: CASSLYNNRRLSTDTQYF.

This clone came up a few times. The rearrangement uses TRBV15 and TRBJ2-7, with 7 bases lining up with TRBD1. The germline V gene has CDR1 LNHNV and CDR2 YYDKDF (reference sequence). This CDR3 has 14 amino acids. J lost 7 bases, V lost 0 bases, and 6 bases had no gene match. The CDR3 DNA reads as TGTGCCACCAGCAGAGATACAGGGGTTGGTGAGCAGTACTTC. Translating it yields CATSRDTGVGEQYF.

This chain links TRBV4-1 with TRBJ2-7; 8 nucleotides agree with TRBD2. CDR1 and CDR2 from the germline V gene are MGHRA and YSYEKL. CDR3 size: 16 residues. J lost 3 bases, V lost 0 bases, and 7 bases had no gene match. The CDR3 is CASSQDIGTRNYEQYF. CDR3 in DNA: TGCGCCAGCAGCCAAGATATCGGGACTAGGAACTACGAGCAGTACTTC.

This clone was seen a handful of times. The V and J genes are TRBV2 and TRBJ2-7, with D unclear. Deletions cut 7 bases from V and 10 bases from J, with 14 bases between. CDR1 SNHLY and CDR2 FYNNEI come from the germline V gene. CDR3 length: 11 residues. CDR3 bases: TGTGCCAGCAAAGAGTACGGTTTCCAGTACTTC. Translating gives CASKEYGFQYF.

This clone was observed a handful of times. The rearrangement joins TRBV9 to TRBJ1-1, with D perhaps matching TRBD1 (6 bases). Germline lookup yields CDR1 SGDLS and CDR2 YYNGEE. The CDR3 sequence is 14 residues long. V lost 4 bases to trimming and J lost 1 base, with 11 bases between them. CDR3 DNA: TGTGCCAGCAGCCTCAGGGGCTGGAACACTGAAGCTTTCTTT. Encoded protein: CASSLRGWNTEAFF.